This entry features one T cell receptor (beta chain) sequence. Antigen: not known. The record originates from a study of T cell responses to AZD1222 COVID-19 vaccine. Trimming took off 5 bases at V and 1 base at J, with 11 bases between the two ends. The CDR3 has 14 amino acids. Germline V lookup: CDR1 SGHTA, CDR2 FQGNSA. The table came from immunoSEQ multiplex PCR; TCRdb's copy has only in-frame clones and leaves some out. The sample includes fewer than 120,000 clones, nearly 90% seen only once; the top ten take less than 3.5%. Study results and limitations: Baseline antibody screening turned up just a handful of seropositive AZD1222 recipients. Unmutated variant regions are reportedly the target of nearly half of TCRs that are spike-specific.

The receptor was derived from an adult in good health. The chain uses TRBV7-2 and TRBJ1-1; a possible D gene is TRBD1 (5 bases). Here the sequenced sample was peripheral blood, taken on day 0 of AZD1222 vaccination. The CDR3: CASSAQGGNTEAFF. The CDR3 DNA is TGTGCCAGCAGCGCCCAGGGCGGGAACACTGAAGCTTTCTTT.